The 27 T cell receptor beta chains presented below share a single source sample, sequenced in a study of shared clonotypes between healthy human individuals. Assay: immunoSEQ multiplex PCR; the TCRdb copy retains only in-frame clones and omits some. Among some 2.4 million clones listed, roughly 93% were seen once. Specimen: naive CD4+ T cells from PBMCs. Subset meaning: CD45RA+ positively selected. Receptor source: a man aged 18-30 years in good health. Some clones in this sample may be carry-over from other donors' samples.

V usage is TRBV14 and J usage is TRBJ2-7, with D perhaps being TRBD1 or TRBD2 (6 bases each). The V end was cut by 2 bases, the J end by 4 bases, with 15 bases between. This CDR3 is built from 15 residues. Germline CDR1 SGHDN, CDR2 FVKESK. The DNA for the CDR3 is TGTGCCAGCAGCCAACCGGGACTGGGACAATACGAGCAGTACTTC. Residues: CASSQPGLGQYEQYF.

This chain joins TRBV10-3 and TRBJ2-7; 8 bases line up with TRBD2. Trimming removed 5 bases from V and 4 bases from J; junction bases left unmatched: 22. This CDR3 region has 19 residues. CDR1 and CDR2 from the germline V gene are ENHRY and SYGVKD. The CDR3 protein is CAISPNSNPAGDRSYEQYF. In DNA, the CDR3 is TGTGCCATCAGTCCAAACTCCAACCCAGCGGGAGATCGGAGTTACGAGCAGTACTTC.

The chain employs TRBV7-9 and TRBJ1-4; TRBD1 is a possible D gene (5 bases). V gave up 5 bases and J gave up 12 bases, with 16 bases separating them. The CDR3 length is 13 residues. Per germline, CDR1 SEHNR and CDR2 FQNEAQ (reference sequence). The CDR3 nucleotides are TGTGCCAGCAGCCCTCAGGGCCGCGGGGAACTGTTTTTT. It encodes CASSPQGRGELFF. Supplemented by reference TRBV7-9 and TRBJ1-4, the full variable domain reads DTGVSQNPRHKITKRGQNVTFRCDPISEHNRLYWYRQTLGQGPEFLTYFQNEAQLEKSRLLSDRFSAERPKGSFSTLEIQRTEQGDSAMYLCASSPQGRGELFFGSGTQLSVL.

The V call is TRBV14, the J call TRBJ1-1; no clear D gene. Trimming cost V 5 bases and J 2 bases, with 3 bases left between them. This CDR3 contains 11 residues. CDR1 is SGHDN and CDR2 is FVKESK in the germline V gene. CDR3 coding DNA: TGTGCCAGCAGCATCAACACTGAAGCTTTCTTT. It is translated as CASSINTEAFF.

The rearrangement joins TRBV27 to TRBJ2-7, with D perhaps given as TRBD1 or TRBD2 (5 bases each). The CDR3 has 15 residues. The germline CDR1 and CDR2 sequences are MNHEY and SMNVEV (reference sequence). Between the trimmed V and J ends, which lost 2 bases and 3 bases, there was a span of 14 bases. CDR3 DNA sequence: TGTGCCAGCAGTTTAGGTCCGGGACCGGTCTACGAGCAGTACTTC. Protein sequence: CASSLGPGPVYEQYF.

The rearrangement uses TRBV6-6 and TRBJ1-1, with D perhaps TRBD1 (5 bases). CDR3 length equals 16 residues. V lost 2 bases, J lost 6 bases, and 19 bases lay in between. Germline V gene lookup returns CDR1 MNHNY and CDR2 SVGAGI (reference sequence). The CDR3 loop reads CASSYSAATIRAEAFF. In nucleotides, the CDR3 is TGTGCCAGCAGTTACAGTGCAGCCACAATCAGGGCTGAAGCTTTCTTT.

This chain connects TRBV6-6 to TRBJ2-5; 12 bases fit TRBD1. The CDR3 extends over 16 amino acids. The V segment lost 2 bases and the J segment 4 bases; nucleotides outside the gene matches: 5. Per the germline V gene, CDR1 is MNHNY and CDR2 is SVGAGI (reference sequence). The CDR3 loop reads CASSYGTGGRRETQYF. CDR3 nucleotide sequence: TGTGCCAGCAGTTACGGGACAGGGGGCAGGCGAGAGACCCAGTACTTC.

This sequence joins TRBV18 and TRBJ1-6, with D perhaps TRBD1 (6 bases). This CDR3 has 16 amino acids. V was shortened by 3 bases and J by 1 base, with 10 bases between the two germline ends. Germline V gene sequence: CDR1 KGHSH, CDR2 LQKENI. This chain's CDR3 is CASSPTGLSYNSPLHF. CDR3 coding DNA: TGTGCCAGCTCACCTACAGGGTTATCCTATAATTCACCCCTCCACTTT.

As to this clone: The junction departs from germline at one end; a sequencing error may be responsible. DNA for the CDR3: TGTGCCAGCAACTTGGGCGGTCAGGGGAGAACCAAAAACATTCAGTACTTC. Residues: CASNLGGQGRTKNIQYF. V and J are TRBV5-6 and TRBJ2-4, with a possible D match to TRBD1 (6 bases). The germline V gene has CDR1 SGHDT and CDR2 YYEEEE. The CDR3 covers 17 residues.

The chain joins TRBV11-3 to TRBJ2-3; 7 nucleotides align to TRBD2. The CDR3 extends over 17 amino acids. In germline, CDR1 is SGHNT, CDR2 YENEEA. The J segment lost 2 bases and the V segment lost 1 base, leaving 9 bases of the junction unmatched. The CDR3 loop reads CASSLGRAGRNTDTQYF. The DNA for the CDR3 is TGTGCCAGCAGCTTAGGAAGAGCGGGACGGAACACAGATACGCAGTATTTT. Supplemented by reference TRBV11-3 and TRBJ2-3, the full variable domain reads EAGVVQSPRYKIIEKKQPVAFWCNPISGHNTLYWYLQNLGQGPELLIRYENEEAVDDSQLPKDRFSAERLKGVDSTLKIQPAELGDSAVYLCASSLGRAGRNTDTQYFGPGTRLTVL.

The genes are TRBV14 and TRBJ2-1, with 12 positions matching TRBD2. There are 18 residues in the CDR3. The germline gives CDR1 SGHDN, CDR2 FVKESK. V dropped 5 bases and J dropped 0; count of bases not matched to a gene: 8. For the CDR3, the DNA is TGTGCCAGCAGCGTTCGGACTAGCGGGATGAGCTCCTACAATGAGCAGTTCTTC. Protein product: CASSVRTSGMSSYNEQFF.

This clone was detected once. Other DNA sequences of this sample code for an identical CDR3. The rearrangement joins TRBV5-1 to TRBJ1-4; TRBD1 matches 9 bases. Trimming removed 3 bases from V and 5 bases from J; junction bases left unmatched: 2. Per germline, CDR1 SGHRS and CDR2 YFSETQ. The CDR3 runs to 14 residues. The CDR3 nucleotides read TGCGCCAGCAGCTCAGGACAGGGGAATGAAAAACTGTTTTTT. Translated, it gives CASSSGQGNEKLFF.

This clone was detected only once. The CDR3 nucleotides are TGCGCCAGCAGCCAAGGCACTGCGGGAGGAACCTACGAGCAGTACTTC. Its translation: CASSQGTAGGTYEQYF. The chain uses TRBV4-1 and TRBJ2-7, with 8 bases aligning to TRBD2. V lost 1 base, J lost 2 bases, and 7 bases stayed unmatched. Germline values: CDR1 MGHRA, CDR2 YSYEKL. The CDR3 is made up of 16 amino acids.

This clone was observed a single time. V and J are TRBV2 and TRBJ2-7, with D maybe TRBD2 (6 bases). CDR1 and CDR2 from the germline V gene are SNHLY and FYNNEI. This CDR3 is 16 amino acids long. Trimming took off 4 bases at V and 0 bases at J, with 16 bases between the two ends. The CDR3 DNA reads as TGTGCCAGCAGTGGGACCCCCGGGACTGGCTCCTACGAGCAGTACTTC. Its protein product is CASSGTPGTGSYEQYF.

CDR3 amino acids: CAWCQGAVEAFF. The CDR3 DNA is TGTGCCTGGTGCCAGGGGGCTGTTGAAGCTTTCTTT. This rearrangement joins TRBV30 to TRBJ1-1, with TRBD1 matching 8 bases. Germline CDR1 GTSNPN, CDR2 SVGIG (reference sequence). Trimming removed 5 bases from V and 7 bases from J; junction bases left unmatched: 6. There are 12 residues in the CDR3.

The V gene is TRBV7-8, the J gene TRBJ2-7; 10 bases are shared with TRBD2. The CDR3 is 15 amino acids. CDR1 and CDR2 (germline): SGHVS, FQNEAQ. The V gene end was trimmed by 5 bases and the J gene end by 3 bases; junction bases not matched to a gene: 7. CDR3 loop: CASSRGLAMIYEQYF. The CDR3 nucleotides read TGTGCCAGCAGCCGGGGACTAGCGATGATCTACGAGCAGTACTTC.

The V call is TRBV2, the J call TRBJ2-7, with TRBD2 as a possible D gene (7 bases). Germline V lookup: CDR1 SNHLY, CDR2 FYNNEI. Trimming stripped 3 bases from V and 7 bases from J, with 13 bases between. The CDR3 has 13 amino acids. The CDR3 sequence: CASSDGGAREQYF. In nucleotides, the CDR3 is TGTGCCAGCAGTGATGGGGGGGCGCGTGAGCAGTACTTC.

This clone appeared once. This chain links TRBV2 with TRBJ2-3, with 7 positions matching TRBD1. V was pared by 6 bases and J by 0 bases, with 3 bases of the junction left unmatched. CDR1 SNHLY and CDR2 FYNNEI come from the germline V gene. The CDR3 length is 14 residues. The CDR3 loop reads CASRGTVSTDTQYF. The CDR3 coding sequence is TGTGCCAGCAGGGGGACAGTTAGCACAGATACGCAGTATTTT.

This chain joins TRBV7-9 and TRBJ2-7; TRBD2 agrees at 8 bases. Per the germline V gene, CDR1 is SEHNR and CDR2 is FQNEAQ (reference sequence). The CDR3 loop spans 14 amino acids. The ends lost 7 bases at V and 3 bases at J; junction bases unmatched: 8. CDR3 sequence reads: CASNYGLAGYEQYF. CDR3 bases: TGTGCCAGCAACTACGGACTAGCTGGCTACGAGCAGTACTTC.

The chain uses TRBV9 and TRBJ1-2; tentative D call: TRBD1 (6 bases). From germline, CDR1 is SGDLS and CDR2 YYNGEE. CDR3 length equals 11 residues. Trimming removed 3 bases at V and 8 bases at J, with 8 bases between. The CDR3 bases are TGTGCCAGCAGCGGGACAGACGGCTACACCTTC. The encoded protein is CASSGTDGYTF.

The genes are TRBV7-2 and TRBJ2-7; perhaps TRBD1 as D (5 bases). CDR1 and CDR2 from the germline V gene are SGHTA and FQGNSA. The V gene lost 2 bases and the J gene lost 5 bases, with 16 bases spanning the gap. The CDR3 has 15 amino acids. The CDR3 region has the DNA TGTGCCAGCAGCTTATTTGAACAGGAGTCCCACGAGCAGTACTTC. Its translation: CASSLFEQESHEQYF.

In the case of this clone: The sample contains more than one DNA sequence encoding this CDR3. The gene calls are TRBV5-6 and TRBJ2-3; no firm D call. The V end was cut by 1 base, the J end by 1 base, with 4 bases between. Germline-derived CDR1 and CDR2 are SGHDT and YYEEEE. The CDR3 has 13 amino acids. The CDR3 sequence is CASSLRGTDTQYF. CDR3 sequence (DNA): TGTGCCAGCAGCTTGCGCGGCACAGATACGCAGTATTTT.

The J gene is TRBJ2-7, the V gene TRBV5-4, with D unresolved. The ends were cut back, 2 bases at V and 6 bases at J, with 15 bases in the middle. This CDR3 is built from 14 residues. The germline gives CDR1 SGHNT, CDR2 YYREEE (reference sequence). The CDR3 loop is CASSFNPNEGEQYF. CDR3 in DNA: TGTGCCAGCAGCTTCAACCCGAACGAAGGCGAGCAGTACTTC. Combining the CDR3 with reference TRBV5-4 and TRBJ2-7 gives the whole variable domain ETGVTQSPTHLIKTRGQQVTLRCSSQSGHNTVSWYQQALGQGPQFIFQYYREEENGRGNFPPRFSGLQFPNYSSELNVNALELDDSALYLCASSFNPNEGEQYFGPGTRLTVT.

The chain's CDR3 is CSVEDRGWTDTQYF. The CDR3 bases are TGCAGCGTTGAAGACAGGGGCTGGACAGATACGCAGTATTTT. V gene TRBV29-1 combines with J gene TRBJ2-3, with D possibly being TRBD1 (6 bases). Germline V gene data show CDR1 as SQVTM and CDR2 as ANQGSEA. This CDR3 has 14 residues. Trimming took 0 bases from V and 3 from J, leaving 10 bases between them.

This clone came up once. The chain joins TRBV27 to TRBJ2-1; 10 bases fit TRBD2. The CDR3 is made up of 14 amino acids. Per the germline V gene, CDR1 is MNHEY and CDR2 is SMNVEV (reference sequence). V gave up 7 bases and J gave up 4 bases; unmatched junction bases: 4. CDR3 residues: CASTTSGDYNEQFF. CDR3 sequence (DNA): TGTGCCAGCACCACTAGCGGGGATTACAATGAGCAGTTCTTC.

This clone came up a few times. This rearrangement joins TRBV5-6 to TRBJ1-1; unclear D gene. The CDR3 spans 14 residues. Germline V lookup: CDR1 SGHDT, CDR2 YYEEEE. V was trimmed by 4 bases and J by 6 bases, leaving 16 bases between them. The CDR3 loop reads CASSRGVGGAEAFF. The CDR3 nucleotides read TGTGCCAGCAGCCGTGGGGTGGGAGGCGCTGAAGCTTTCTTT.

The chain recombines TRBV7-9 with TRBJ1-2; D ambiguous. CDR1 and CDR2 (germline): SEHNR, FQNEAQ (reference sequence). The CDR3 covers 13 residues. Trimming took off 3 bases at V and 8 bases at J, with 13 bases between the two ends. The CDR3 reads CASSFGAESGYTF. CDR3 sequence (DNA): TGTGCCAGCAGCTTCGGCGCAGAGAGCGGCTACACCTTC.